Sequencing of this T cell receptor (beta chain) was carried out in a study of cytomegalovirus exposure and HLA in healthy donors. Study context: Inside one of the first data releases sat some 93 million unique TCRs taken from HLA-typed donors. Study findings and constraints: Reports indicate that TCR beta sequences accurately predicted the HLA-A and HLA-B alleles of most subjects. Follow-up analysis later connected one missense variant in DCLRE1C with trimming of TCR beta V- and J-genes.

PCR was performed using 60 Vbeta and 13 Jbeta primers. The protocol was immunoSEQ multiplex PCR, while the TCRdb copy is restricted to in-frame clones and leaves out a portion. The sample holds some 150,000 clones; 78% are singletons and the top ten take around 3%. As regards this clone: No antigen is known for it.

Germline CDR1 is MNHNS and CDR2 is SASEGT. CDR3 length: 12 amino acids. V shed 11 bases and J 10 bases; nucleotides not matched to a gene: 8. The sequenced sample consisted of PBMCs. The V and J genes are TRBV6-1 and TRBJ1-6; TRBD1 matches at 7 bases. The receptor's source is a man aged 40-49 years in good health and CMV-seropositive. The CDR3 is CAGGRGESPLHF. The DNA for the CDR3 is TGTGCCGGAGGCAGGGGGGAGTCACCCCTCCACTTT.